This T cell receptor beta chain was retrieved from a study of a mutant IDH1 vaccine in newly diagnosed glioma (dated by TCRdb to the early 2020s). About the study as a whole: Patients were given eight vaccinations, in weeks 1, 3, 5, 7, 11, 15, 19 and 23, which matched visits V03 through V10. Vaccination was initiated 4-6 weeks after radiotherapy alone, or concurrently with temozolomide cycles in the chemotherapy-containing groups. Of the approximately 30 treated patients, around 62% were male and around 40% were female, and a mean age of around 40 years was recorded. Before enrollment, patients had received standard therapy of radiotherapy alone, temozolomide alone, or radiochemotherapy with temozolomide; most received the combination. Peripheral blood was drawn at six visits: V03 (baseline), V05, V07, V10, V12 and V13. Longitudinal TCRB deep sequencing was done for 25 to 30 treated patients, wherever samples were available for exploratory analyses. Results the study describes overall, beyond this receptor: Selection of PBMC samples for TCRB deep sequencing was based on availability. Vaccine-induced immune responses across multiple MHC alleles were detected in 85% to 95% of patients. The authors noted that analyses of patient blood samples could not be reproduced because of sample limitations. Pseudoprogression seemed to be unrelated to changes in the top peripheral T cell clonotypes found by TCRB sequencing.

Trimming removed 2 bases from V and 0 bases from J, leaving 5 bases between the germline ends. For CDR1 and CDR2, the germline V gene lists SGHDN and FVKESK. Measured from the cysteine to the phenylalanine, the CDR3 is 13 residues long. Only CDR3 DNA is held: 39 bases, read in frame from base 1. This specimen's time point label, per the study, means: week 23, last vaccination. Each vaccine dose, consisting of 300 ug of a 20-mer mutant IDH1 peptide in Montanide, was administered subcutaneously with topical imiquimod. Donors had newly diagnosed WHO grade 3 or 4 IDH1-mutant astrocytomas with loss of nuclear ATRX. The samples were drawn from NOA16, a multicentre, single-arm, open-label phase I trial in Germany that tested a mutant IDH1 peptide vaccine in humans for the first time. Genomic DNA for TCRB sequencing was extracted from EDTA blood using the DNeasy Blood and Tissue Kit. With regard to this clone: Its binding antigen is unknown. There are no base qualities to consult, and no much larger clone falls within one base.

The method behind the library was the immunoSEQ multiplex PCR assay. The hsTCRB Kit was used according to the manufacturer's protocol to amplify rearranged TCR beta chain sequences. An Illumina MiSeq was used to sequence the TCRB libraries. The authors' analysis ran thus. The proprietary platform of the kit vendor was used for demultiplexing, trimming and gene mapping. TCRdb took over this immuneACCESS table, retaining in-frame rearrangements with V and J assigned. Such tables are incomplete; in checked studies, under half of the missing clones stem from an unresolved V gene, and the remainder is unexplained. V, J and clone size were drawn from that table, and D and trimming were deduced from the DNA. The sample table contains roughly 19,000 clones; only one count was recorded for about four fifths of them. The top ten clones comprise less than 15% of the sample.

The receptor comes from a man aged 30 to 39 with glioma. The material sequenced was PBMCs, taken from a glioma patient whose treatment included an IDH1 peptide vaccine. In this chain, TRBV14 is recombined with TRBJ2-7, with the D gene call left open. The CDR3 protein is CASSQTNSYEQYF. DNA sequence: TGTGCCAGCAGCCAAACTAACTCCTACGAGCAGTACTTC.